The rows below give T cell receptor beta chains drawn from one sample of a study of beta chain features in type 1 diabetes. TCRdb's table, derived via immunoSEQ multiplex PCR, lists solely in-frame clones and lacks some. The table has under 450,000 clones, more than 13% seen once. Material for sequencing was naive CD4+ T cells from blood. Receptors originate from a woman aged 18-29 years in good health. The CDR3 runs from the conserved cysteine through the conserved F or W. The D gene is left open where the match is weak. The listing skips clone size in some rows; elsewhere it reads once, few, many or a size class.

CDR3nt: TGCGCCAGCAGCTTGGTGCACGGGAGTCGGGATGAGCAGTTCTTC
CDR3aa: CASSLVHGSRDEQFF
v_gene: TRBV5-1
j_gene: TRBJ2-1
abundance: few
d_gene: NA

CDR3nt: TGTGCCACCAGCAGAGATCATAGCGGCATCCAAGAGACCCAGTACTTC
CDR3aa: CATSRDHSGIQETQYF
v_gene: TRBV15
j_gene: TRBJ2-5
abundance: NA
d_gene: NA

CDR3nt: TGTGCCAGCAGCTTAACAGGGGAAGAGACCCAGTACTTC
CDR3aa: CASSLTGEETQYF
v_gene: TRBV7-3
j_gene: TRBJ2-5
abundance: NA
d_gene: NA

CDR3nt: TGTGCCAGCAGCCCGGGGGGACTAGCGGGAGGAGAGACCCAGTACTTC
CDR3aa: CASSPGGLAGGETQYF
v_gene: TRBV7-7
j_gene: TRBJ2-5
abundance: few
d_gene: TRBD2

CDR3nt: TGTGCCAGCTCAGAATACTCCGGGGAGCTGTTTTTT
CDR3aa: CASSEYSGELFF
v_gene: TRBV18
j_gene: TRBJ2-2
abundance: NA
d_gene: NA

CDR3nt: TGCGCCAGCAGCTCAGGGGGATCTAACGAAAAACTGTTTTTT
CDR3aa: CASSSGGSNEKLFF
v_gene: TRBV5-1
j_gene: TRBJ1-4
abundance: NA
d_gene: TRBD1

CDR3nt: TGTGCCATCAGTGAGTCACAGTCGTTCACTGAAGCTTTCTTT
CDR3aa: CAISESQSFTEAFF
v_gene: TRBV10-3
j_gene: TRBJ1-1
abundance: few
d_gene: NA

CDR3nt: TGTGCCAGCAGACGCCCCGGGACAGGGATCTTCTTC
CDR3aa: CASRRPGTGIFF
v_gene: TRBV28
j_gene: TRBJ2-1
abundance: NA
d_gene: TRBD1

CDR3nt: TGTGCCAGCGGGCAGACAGGCGGAAAAAACATTCAGTACTTC
CDR3aa: CASGQTGGKNIQYF
v_gene: TRBV7-9
j_gene: TRBJ2-4
abundance: few
d_gene: NA

CDR3nt: TGCAGCACCAGGACAGGGCAAATGGGGTACAATGAGCAGTTCTTC
CDR3aa: CSTRTGQMGYNEQFF
v_gene: TRBV29-1
j_gene: TRBJ2-1
abundance: few
d_gene: TRBD1

CDR3nt: TGTGCCAGTAAGGTGAGCGGTTATACCTACAATGAGCAGTTCTTC
CDR3aa: CASKVSGYTYNEQFF
v_gene: TRBV19
j_gene: TRBJ2-1
abundance: few
d_gene: NA

CDR3nt: TGCGCCAGCAGCTTTAAGCCAGGGCTAGTAGCCAAAAACATTCAGTACTTC
CDR3aa: CASSFKPGLVAKNIQYF
v_gene: TRBV5-1
j_gene: TRBJ2-4
abundance: NA
d_gene: NA

CDR3nt: TGTGCCAGCTCCGGGGGGGCTAACTATGGCTACACCTTC
CDR3aa: CASSGGANYGYTF
v_gene: TRBV2
j_gene: TRBJ1-2
abundance: few
d_gene: NA

CDR3nt: TGCAGCGTTAGTGGCAGGGCATCCAACACTGAAGCTTTCTTT
CDR3aa: CSVSGRASNTEAFF
v_gene: TRBV29-1
j_gene: TRBJ1-1
abundance: NA
d_gene: NA

CDR3nt: TGTGCCAGCAGCCCCTACTACGAGCAGTACTTC
CDR3aa: CASSPYYEQYF
v_gene: TRBV7-2
j_gene: TRBJ2-7
abundance: few
d_gene: NA

CDR3nt: TGTGCCAGCAGCCAAGACAGGGGACCCCAGCATTTT
CDR3aa: CASSQDRGPQHF
v_gene: TRBV7-9
j_gene: TRBJ1-5
abundance: few
d_gene: TRBD1

CDR3nt: TGCAGTGCCTCAGGGAGGGGCATTCAGTACTTC
CDR3aa: CSASGRGIQYF
v_gene: TRBV20-1
j_gene: TRBJ2-4
abundance: NA
d_gene: TRBD2

CDR3nt: TGTGCCAGCAGCCCCAGGGGTGGGGCCAACGTCCTGACTTTC
CDR3aa: CASSPRGGANVLTF
v_gene: TRBV7-6
j_gene: TRBJ2-6
abundance: NA
d_gene: NA

CDR3nt: TGCAGCGTCGGCCGGACAGGGGCGGGCAATGAGCAGTTCTTC
CDR3aa: CSVGRTGAGNEQFF
v_gene: TRBV29-1
j_gene: TRBJ2-1
abundance: NA
d_gene: TRBD1

CDR3nt: TGCAGCGCTGACAGTTATGAAGCTTTCTTT
CDR3aa: CSADSYEAFF
v_gene: TRBV29-1
j_gene: TRBJ1-1
abundance: few
d_gene: NA

CDR3nt: TGCAGCGTTGGTGGGGACAGTTTCAATCAGCCCCAGCATTTT
CDR3aa: CSVGGDSFNQPQHF
v_gene: TRBV29-1
j_gene: TRBJ1-5
abundance: NA
d_gene: TRBD1

CDR3nt: TGTGCCAGCAGATTAGCGTCCGCGTCCAATGAGCAGTTCTTC
CDR3aa: CASRLASASNEQFF
v_gene: TRBV2
j_gene: TRBJ2-1
abundance: few
d_gene: NA

CDR3nt: TGTGCCAGCAGCTTAGCTCCGGGACTAACAAAAGAGACCCAGTACTTC
CDR3aa: CASSLAPGLTKETQYF
v_gene: TRBV7-9
j_gene: TRBJ2-5
abundance: NA
d_gene: TRBD2

CDR3nt: TGTGCCAGCAGTTTATCAGGGGTCCACGAGCAGTACTTC
CDR3aa: CASSLSGVHEQYF
v_gene: TRBV27
j_gene: TRBJ2-7
abundance: NA
d_gene: NA

CDR3nt: TGCGCCAGCAGCTTGCCTAGCGGATTTACCTACGAGCAGTACTTC
CDR3aa: CASSLPSGFTYEQYF
v_gene: TRBV5-1
j_gene: TRBJ2-7
abundance: NA
d_gene: TRBD2

CDR3nt: TGTGCCAGCAGTGTCGAGGGAGTTAGCGGGGCCCAGTACTTC
CDR3aa: CASSVEGVSGAQYF
v_gene: TRBV2
j_gene: TRBJ2-5
abundance: few
d_gene: TRBD2